This entry features one TCR beta chain sequence. The data were taken from a study of shared clonotypes between healthy human individuals. The CDR3 contains 12 residues. Deletions cut 5 bases from V and 5 bases from J, with 10 bases between. Germline V gene sequence: CDR1 SGHAT, CDR2 FQNNGV. Genomic DNA belonging to each subset was distributed in equal measure over several immunoSEQ plates. PCR replicates from unsorted PBMC used around 300 ng DNA, and this amount was some 31,000 T cell genomes. Sequenced by immunoSEQ multiplex PCR; TCRdb stores in-frame clones only, minus some. The table has about 480,000 clones, 60% to 80% seen once.

The sequenced material came from PBMCs. The origin of this receptor is a woman in her 40s in good health. Some clones in this sample may be carry-over from other donors' samples. The V and J genes are TRBV11-2 and TRBJ2-7, with D perhaps TRBD1 (6 bases). This CDR3 is CASSRRGDEQYF. CDR3 in DNA: TGTGCCAGCAGCCGCAGGGGCGACGAGCAGTACTTC.